This section outlines one T cell receptor (beta chain) sequence together with its context. The data were obtained in a study of identical twins. The CDR3 loop spans 14 amino acids. The germline gives CDR1 SGHAT, CDR2 FQNNGV. Germline trimming cut 5 bases from V and 5 bases from J; bases unmatched to any gene: 6. TCRdb re-called the 5' RACE reads through MiXCR, storing one row per CDR3 protein. The sample includes about 520,000 distinct CDR3 sequences, roughly a fifth seen only once; the top ten take roughly 0.91%. These data were likewise used in another study, on T cells expressing NK-cell markers.

V is TRBV11-2 and J is TRBJ2-3, with 8 bases fitting TRBD1. The TCR comes from a woman under 30 in good health. The sequenced sample consisted of CD4+ T cells sorted from blood. CDR3 region: CASSHRQGRDTQYF. DNA of the CDR3: TGTGCCAGCAGCCATCGACAGGGGCGAGATACGCAGTATTTT.